One and the same sample provided the 5 T cell receptor beta chains below, sequenced in a study of vaccination effects on CD4 cells after COVID-19. Their antigen targets remain unknown. Method: immunoSEQ multiplex PCR; TCRdb's copy keeps in-frame clones and lacks some. The table has tens of thousands of clones, over 70% seen once; the top ten hold more than 1%. Expansion with viral peptide pools was applied to antigen-specific CD4+ T cells by the ViraFEST assay prior to sequencing. The culture ran for 9 to 11 days, and then CD4+ T cells were isolated. Participants each got two BNT162b2 or mRNA-1273 vaccine doses. Sequencing used CD4+ T cells from PBMCs cultured with HCoV-229E spike peptides, obtained after COVID-19 vaccination. The receptors shown here come from a human donor who received a COVID-19 vaccine.

The chain links TRBV30 to TRBJ1-5; D gene ambiguous. V was cut by 1 base and J by 9 bases, with 13 bases left in between. Germline V CDR1 and CDR2: GTSNPN, SVGIG (reference sequence). CDR3 length: 13 amino acids. For the CDR3, the DNA is TGTGCCTGGAGTGGGGGTTCCAATTGGCCCCAGCATTTT. Protein sequence: CAWSGGSNWPQHF.

The V gene is TRBV5-5, the J gene TRBJ1-1, with 8 bases identical to TRBD1. Germline V gene sequence: CDR1 SGHKS, CDR2 YYEKEE (reference sequence). The CDR3 length is 15 residues. Unmatched junction bases numbered 6, after V lost 4 bases and J lost 1 base. The CDR3 is CASSIPRGQNTEAFF. The CDR3, as DNA: TGTGCCAGCAGCATACCCAGGGGGCAGAACACTGAAGCTTTCTTT.

This sequence joins TRBV6-2 or TRBV6-3 and TRBJ1-4; 7 positions agree with TRBD1. Germline CDR1 is MNHEY and CDR2 is SVGEGT. With 6 bases clipped from V and 10 bases from J, the junction kept 17 bases outside the gene matches. CDR3 length: 16 residues. CDR3 amino acids: CASSGVLGTESLKLFF. CDR3 DNA sequence: TGTGCCAGCAGCGGCGTTCTCGGGACAGAGTCCCTAAAACTGTTTTTT.

J is TRBJ1-2 and V is TRBV5-8; weak D call: TRBD1 (5 bases). The CDR3 is 13 residues long. Germline lookup yields CDR1 SGHTS and CDR2 YDEGEE. V was shortened by 2 bases and J by 1 base, with 6 bases between the two germline ends. The CDR3 is CASSFDSNYGYTF. The CDR3 DNA is TGTGCCAGCAGCTTCGACAGTAACTATGGCTACACCTTC.

The rearrangement uses TRBV6-2 or TRBV6-3 and TRBJ2-7; tentatively, D is TRBD1 (5 bases). V was cut by 4 bases and J by 4 bases, with 11 bases left in between. Germline CDR1 and CDR2: MNHEY and SVGEGT. The CDR3 length is 13 residues. This CDR3 reads CASSSQAKYEQYV. CDR3 sequence (DNA): TGTGCCAGCAGTTCACAGGCCAAATACGAGCAGTACGTC.